The rows below give T cell receptor beta chains drawn from one sample of a study of metastatic and nonmetastatic thyroid tumors. Using MiXCR, TCRdb re-called clones from the PCR reads. The sample yields 85,000 to 95,000 clones, 15% seen once. Specimen: blood. The source of these receptors is a female donor with papillary thyroid cancer or a benign thyroid nodule (not recorded which). Some clones in this sample may be carry-over from other donors' samples. Each CDR3 is given with its conserved first and last residue. The D gene is left open where the match is weak. A row's size may be missing; if present it is once, few, many or a size class.

abundance: many
v_gene: TRBV6-1
d_gene: .
j_gene: TRBJ1-4
CDR3nt: TGTGCCACCAGCCCGGGACAACCCTTTGAAAAACTGTTTTTT
CDR3aa: CATSPGQPFEKLFF

abundance: many
v_gene: TRBV28
d_gene: .
j_gene: TRBJ2-1
CDR3nt: TGTGCCACCACGCTGGACTCTGCCTACAATGAGCAGTTCTTC
CDR3aa: CATTLDSAYNEQFF

abundance: many
v_gene: TRBV11-2
d_gene: .
j_gene: TRBJ2-3
CDR3nt: TGTGCCAGCAGCTTAGCTTCCACGTCTGGCACAGATACGCAGTATTTT
CDR3aa: CASSLASTSGTDTQYF

abundance: .
v_gene: TRBV6-1
d_gene: .
j_gene: TRBJ2-1
CDR3nt: TGTGCCAGCAGCCACAAGGGTCAAATCAATGAGCAGTTCTTC
CDR3aa: CASSHKGQINEQFF

abundance: many
v_gene: TRBV27
d_gene: TRBD1
j_gene: TRBJ1-4
CDR3nt: TGTGCCAGCAGTCCAGCGCACAGGGGGAGGGAAAAACTGTTTTTT
CDR3aa: CASSPAHRGREKLFF

abundance: many
v_gene: TRBV7-8
d_gene: .
j_gene: TRBJ1-2
CDR3nt: TGTGCCAGCAGCTTAGCGAGGAGTGGGGTCTATGGCTACACCTTC
CDR3aa: CASSLARSGVYGYTF

abundance: few
v_gene: TRBV6-1
d_gene: .
j_gene: TRBJ1-1
CDR3nt: TGTGCCAGCAGTGAAGCTACAGGGCGCTCGACTGAAGCTTTCTTT
CDR3aa: CASSEATGRSTEAFF

abundance: many
v_gene: TRBV4-1
d_gene: TRBD1
j_gene: TRBJ1-1
CDR3nt: TGCGCCAGCAGCCAGGGACAGTTGAACACTGAAGCTTTCTTT
CDR3aa: CASSQGQLNTEAFF

abundance: many
v_gene: TRBV7-9
d_gene: .
j_gene: TRBJ2-3
CDR3nt: TGTGCCAGCAGCTTAGAAACAGATACGCAGTATTTT
CDR3aa: CASSLETDTQYF

abundance: .
v_gene: TRBV7-9
d_gene: .
j_gene: TRBJ2-3
CDR3nt: TGTGCCAGCAGCTTAGACGCAGATACTCAGTATTTT
CDR3aa: CASSLDADTQYF

abundance: many
v_gene: TRBV12-3/TRBV12-4
d_gene: .
j_gene: TRBJ1-4
CDR3nt: TGTGCCAGCAGTTTGCCCCGGGAGGATGAAAAACTGTTTTTT
CDR3aa: CASSLPREDEKLFF

abundance: many
v_gene: TRBV30
d_gene: TRBD1
j_gene: TRBJ1-1
CDR3nt: TGTGCCTGGGGCCGAGGGGGCTTCACTGAAGCTTTCTTT
CDR3aa: CAWGRGGFTEAFF

abundance: many
v_gene: TRBV9
d_gene: TRBD2
j_gene: TRBJ2-7
CDR3nt: TGTGCCAGCAGCGTAGACCCTAGCGGGGGCCACTACGAGCAGTACTTC
CDR3aa: CASSVDPSGGHYEQYF

abundance: .
v_gene: TRBV28
d_gene: .
j_gene: TRBJ1-5
CDR3nt: TGTGCCAGCAGTTTATCCGTGCCAAGGGGGTTTGGGGATCAGCCCCAGCATTTT
CDR3aa: CASSLSVPRGFGDQPQHF

abundance: .
v_gene: TRBV20-1
d_gene: TRBD2
j_gene: TRBJ2-5
CDR3nt: TGCAGTGCTCCCCGGAGGCTAGCGGGGGCCCAAGAGACCCAGTACTTC
CDR3aa: CSAPRRLAGAQETQYF

abundance: many
v_gene: TRBV28
d_gene: .
j_gene: TRBJ1-1
CDR3nt: TGTGCCAGCAGAGTCGGAAGTACTGAAGCTTTCTTT
CDR3aa: CASRVGSTEAFF

abundance: many
v_gene: TRBV19
d_gene: .
j_gene: TRBJ1-5
CDR3nt: TGTGCCAATAGTATAATCCCGCCATATAGCAATCAGCCCCAGCATTTT
CDR3aa: CANSIIPPYSNQPQHF

abundance: many
v_gene: TRBV4-1
d_gene: TRBD1
j_gene: TRBJ1-2
CDR3nt: TGCGCCAGCAGCCAACCTCGGCTGGGACAGAGAAACTATGGCTACACCTTC
CDR3aa: CASSQPRLGQRNYGYTF

abundance: many
v_gene: TRBV20-1
d_gene: TRBD2
j_gene: TRBJ2-1
CDR3nt: TGCAGTGCTGCAGTAGCGGGGGTCGACAATGAGCAGTTCTTC
CDR3aa: CSAAVAGVDNEQFF

abundance: many
v_gene: TRBV5-1
d_gene: .
j_gene: TRBJ2-3
CDR3nt: TGCGCCAGCAGCTTGGGTCGAGATACGCAGTATTTT
CDR3aa: CASSLGRDTQYF

abundance: .
v_gene: TRBV6-1
d_gene: .
j_gene: TRBJ2-2
CDR3nt: TGTGCCAGCACTTCTCCACCGAACACCGGGGAGCTGTTTTTT
CDR3aa: CASTSPPNTGELFF

abundance: many
v_gene: TRBV6-1
d_gene: .
j_gene: TRBJ2-7
CDR3nt: TGTGCCAGCAGACAAGACAGGCCCTACGAGCAGTACTTC
CDR3aa: CASRQDRPYEQYF

abundance: .
v_gene: TRBV6-2/TRBV6-3
d_gene: .
j_gene: TRBJ2-2
CDR3nt: TGTGCCAGCAAGTGGGTAATGACCGAGGAGATGTTTTTT
CDR3aa: CASKWVMTEEMFF

abundance: .
v_gene: TRBV6-1
d_gene: .
j_gene: TRBJ2-7
CDR3nt: TGTGCCAGCAGTAACCTCAGGGTTCAGCAGCTCCTTCACTTT
CDR3aa: CASSNLRVQQLLHF

abundance: many
v_gene: TRBV6-1
d_gene: TRBD1
j_gene: TRBJ1-5
CDR3nt: TGTGCCAGCAGCAAATCAGGGGGTATCAATCAGCCCCAGCATTTT
CDR3aa: CASSKSGGINQPQHF

abundance: .
v_gene: TRBV20-1
d_gene: TRBD2
j_gene: TRBJ2-1
CDR3nt: TGCAGTGCTAGGTCGCGGGGGGGGCAGGTTGAGCAGTTCTTC
CDR3aa: CSARSRGGQVEQFF

abundance: many
v_gene: TRBV7-8
d_gene: .
j_gene: TRBJ1-5
CDR3nt: TGTGCCAGCAGCTTAGGGGGAAGGAGGGGCAATCAGCCCCAGCATTTT
CDR3aa: CASSLGGRRGNQPQHF

abundance: many
v_gene: TRBV24-1
d_gene: .
j_gene: TRBJ2-7
CDR3nt: TGTGCCACCAAACCCAGGGAGGTCGAGCAGTACTTC
CDR3aa: CATKPREVEQYF

abundance: many
v_gene: TRBV19
d_gene: .
j_gene: TRBJ1-2
CDR3nt: TGTGCCAGTAGTCCTAGGGGGGGAAGCGGCTACACCTTC
CDR3aa: CASSPRGGSGYTF

abundance: many
v_gene: TRBV4-1
d_gene: TRBD1
j_gene: TRBJ1-5
CDR3nt: TGCGCCAGCAGCCAACCGGACAGGGAGAATCAGCCCCAGCATTTT
CDR3aa: CASSQPDRENQPQHF

abundance: few
v_gene: TRBV24-1
d_gene: TRBD2
j_gene: TRBJ2-1
CDR3nt: TGTGCCACCAGTGACCGGGGGGAAGGGGCTTACAATGAGCAGTTCTTC
CDR3aa: CATSDRGEGAYNEQFF

abundance: many
v_gene: TRBV20-1
d_gene: .
j_gene: TRBJ2-1
CDR3nt: TGCAGTGCTAGCAGGGTCAATGAGCAGTTCTTC
CDR3aa: CSASRVNEQFF

abundance: many
v_gene: TRBV19
d_gene: TRBD1
j_gene: TRBJ1-5
CDR3nt: TGTGCCAGTAGCTCCACAGGGGGCGCTTGGTTTCAGCCCCAGCATTTT
CDR3aa: CASSSTGGAWFQPQHF

abundance: many
v_gene: TRBV28
d_gene: .
j_gene: TRBJ2-7
CDR3nt: TGTGCCAGCCTCACCGGGACAACCTACGAGCAGTACTTC
CDR3aa: CASLTGTTYEQYF

abundance: many
v_gene: TRBV6-2/TRBV6-3
d_gene: .
j_gene: TRBJ1-5
CDR3nt: TGTGCCAGCACCCTAGTTGGCGGAAGCAATCAGCCCCAGCATTTT
CDR3aa: CASTLVGGSNQPQHF

abundance: many
v_gene: TRBV10-1
d_gene: TRBD1
j_gene: TRBJ2-1
CDR3nt: TGCGCCAGCAGTTCGGGACAGCCAACCAATGAGCAGTTCTTC
CDR3aa: CASSSGQPTNEQFF